What follows are 16 T cell receptor beta chains derived from one specimen sequenced in a study of human T cells and chemical hapten exposure. TCRdb reanalysed the RACE reads using MiXCR and keeps one entry per CDR3 protein. This sample has around 99,000 distinct CDR3 sequences; 9.5% to 12% occur once, and the top ten carry under 2.5%. Described time point: patch test 2, 6 weeks after DPC sensitization. As to treatment: therapeutic diphenylcyclopropenone sensitization with weekly scalp DPC. The sequencing used whole blood, collected in connection with sensitization to the hapten diphenylcyclopropenone (DPC). The receptors derive from a middle-aged man with alopecia areata. Some clones in this sample may be carry-over from other donors' samples.

The rearrangement uses TRBV18 and TRBJ2-7; the D is unclear. Germline CDR1 reads KGHSH; CDR2 reads LQKENI. V gave up 5 bases and J gave up 1 base, with 9 bases separating them. The CDR3 covers 13 residues. The CDR3 protein is CASSVLGSYEQYF. The CDR3 region has the DNA TGTGCCAGCTCAGTCCTAGGGTCCTACGAGCAGTACTTC. Combining the CDR3 with reference TRBV18 and TRBJ2-7 gives the whole variable domain NAGVMQNPRHLVRRRGQEARLRCSPMKGHSHVYWYRQLPEEGLKFMVYLQKENIIDESGMPKERFSAEFPKEGPSILRIQQVVRGDSAAYFCASSVLGSYEQYFGPGTRLTVT.

This clonotype was recorded at least ten times. The chain couples TRBV29-1 to TRBJ2-3; D possibly corresponds to TRBD1 (6 bases). Trimming removed 5 bases from V and 8 bases from J, with 17 bases in between. CDR1 SQVTM and CDR2 ANQGSEA come from the germline V gene. CDR3 length: 13 residues. CDR3: CSVRLSGGGTQYF. The CDR3, as DNA: TGCAGCGTTCGGCTTTCTGGGGGCGGTACGCAGTATTTT.

This clonotype has ten or more counts. The rearrangement joins TRBV6-6 to TRBJ1-1; 7 positions agree with TRBD1. CDR3 length: 13 residues. V lost 3 bases to trimming and J lost 5 bases; unmatched junction nucleotides: 3. Germline V gene data show CDR1 as MNHNY and CDR2 as SVGAGI (reference sequence). CDR3 loop: CASSYGRGTEAFF. The DNA for the CDR3 is TGTGCCAGCAGTTATGGCAGGGGGACTGAAGCTTTCTTT.

This clonotype has ten or more counts. The chain links TRBV3-1 to TRBJ2-4; no definite D call. Germline V CDR1 and CDR2: LGHDT, YNNKEL (reference sequence). The V end was cut by 1 base, the J end by 8 bases, with 3 bases between. The length of the CDR3 is 11 residues. CDR3 region: CASSQGDIQYF. CDR3 in DNA: TGTGCCAGCAGCCAAGGGGACATTCAGTACTTC. Using reference TRBV3-1 and TRBJ2-4 for the parts outside the CDR3, the full variable domain is DTAVSQTPKYLVTQMGNDKSIKCEQNLGHDTMYWYKQDSKKFLKIMFSYNNKELIINETVPNRFSPKSPDKAHLNLHINSLELGDSAVYFCASSQGDIQYFGAGTRLSVL.

The V call is TRBV6-6, the J call TRBJ1-1, with 9 bases lining up with TRBD1. This CDR3 is built from 14 residues. V was pared by 6 bases and J by 4 bases, with 6 bases of the junction left unmatched. The germline gives CDR1 MNHNY, CDR2 SVGAGI (reference sequence). The CDR3: CASRSGTGITEAFF. The CDR3 DNA is TGTGCCAGCAGGTCCGGGACAGGGATCACTGAAGCTTTCTTT.

This clonotype was counted many times. This rearrangement joins TRBV12-3 or TRBV12-4 to TRBJ2-6, with TRBD1 as a possible D gene (6 bases). The CDR3 extends over 17 amino acids. Trimming pared 4 bases from V and 4 bases from J, leaving 17 bases between. Written as DNA, the CDR3 is TGTGCCAGCAGTTCCTCAGGGGCGCCTAGAGGGGCCAACGTCCTGACTTTC. Protein product: CASSSSGAPRGANVLTF.

V gene TRBV2 combines with J gene TRBJ2-3; the D gene is possibly TRBD2 (5 bases). This CDR3 is 13 amino acids long. Trimming left V 8 bases short and J 2 bases short, with 11 bases between. Germline V CDR1 and CDR2: SNHLY, FYNNEI. As DNA, the CDR3 is TGTGCCAGCGGGGAGACTACCACAGATACGCAGTATTTT. As protein: CASGETTTDTQYF. Full variable domain (rest looked up from reference TRBV2 and TRBJ2-3): EPEVTQTPSHQVTQMGQEVILRCVPISNHLYFYWYRQILGQKVEFLVSFYNNEISEKSEIFDDQFSVERPDGSNFTLKIRSTKLEDSAMYFCASGETTTDTQYFGPGTRLTVL.

V and J are TRBV20-1 and TRBJ2-3; 14 bases match TRBD2. CDR3 length equals 23 residues. V shed 3 bases and J 1 base; nucleotides not matched to a gene: 24. Looked up from germline, CDR1 is DFQATT and CDR2 is SNEGSKA (reference sequence). CDR3: CSARWILGLAGGGFRFGTDTQYF. The CDR3 bases are TGCAGTGCTAGGTGGATTTTAGGACTAGCGGGAGGCGGGTTTAGATTCGGCACAGATACGCAGTATTTT.

This sequence joins TRBV7-2 and TRBJ2-7, with 7 bases that match TRBD1. With V trimmed by 1 base and J by 3 bases, 3 bases remained unmatched. Germline V gene lookup returns CDR1 SGHTA and CDR2 FQGNSA. CDR3 length: 14 amino acids. The CDR3 nucleotides read TGTGCCAGCAGCTTAGAAGCAGGGGGCTACGAGCAGTACGTC. Protein product: CASSLEAGGYEQYV.

Only a few counts were recorded for this clonotype. This sequence joins TRBV2 and TRBJ2-7; a weak D match, TRBD1 (6 bases). The CDR3 spans 14 residues. Between the trimmed V and J ends, which lost 5 bases and 2 bases, there was a span of 13 bases. The germline V gene encodes CDR1 SNHLY and CDR2 FYNNEI. CDR3 protein: CASSRTGITYEQYF. CDR3 nucleotide sequence: TGTGCCAGCAGTCGTACAGGGATCACCTACGAGCAGTACTTC. Full variable domain (outside the CDR3, taken from reference TRBV2 and TRBJ2-7): EPEVTQTPSHQVTQMGQEVILRCVPISNHLYFYWYRQILGQKVEFLVSFYNNEISEKSEIFDDQFSVERPDGSNFTLKIRSTKLEDSAMYFCASSRTGITYEQYFGPGTRLTVT.

This clonotype was seen a handful of times. The chain is built from TRBV25-1 and TRBJ1-1; TRBD1 matches 7 bases. The CDR3 sequence is 13 residues long. Germline values: CDR1 MGHDK, CDR2 SYGVNS. Trimming took 10 bases from V and 5 from J; bases not matched to a gene: 10. The CDR3 spells CATRDSGRTEAFF. CDR3 in DNA: TGTGCCACCCGGGACAGCGGTCGTACTGAAGCTTTCTTT.

This clonotype was detected a few times. The chain employs TRBV30 and TRBJ2-5; TRBD1 might be the D (6 bases). Per germline, CDR1 GTSNPN and CDR2 SVGIG (reference sequence). Trimming stripped 4 bases from V and 4 bases from J, with 10 bases between. This CDR3 is 12 amino acids long. In DNA, the CDR3 is TGTGCCTGGAATATACAGGGAGAGACCCAGTACTTC. Encoded protein: CAWNIQGETQYF.

The chain carries TRBV12-3 or TRBV12-4 and TRBJ2-3, with 11 bases that match TRBD2. The CDR3 spans 14 residues. The J segment lost 2 bases and the V segment lost 6 bases, leaving 1 base of the junction unmatched. The CDR3 loop is CASRLAGVTDTQYF. As DNA, the CDR3 is TGTGCCAGCAGACTAGCGGGGGTCACAGATACGCAGTATTTT.

This clonotype was counted a few times. The V call is TRBV9, the J call TRBJ1-2; 7 positions match TRBD1. With V trimmed by 4 bases and J by 7 bases, 16 bases remained unmatched. The length of the CDR3 is 16 residues. CDR1 is SGDLS and CDR2 is YYNGEE in the germline V gene. The CDR3 bases are TGTGCCAGCAGCTTAGGGGGACAGTTCCTATCAAGTGGCTACACCTTC. Translated, it gives CASSLGGQFLSSGYTF.

The chain couples TRBV19 to TRBJ2-5; D is uncertain. Germline CDR1 is LNHDA and CDR2 is SQIVND (reference sequence). Trimming shortened V by 1 base and J by 1 base, and 7 bases separated the two germline ends. The CDR3 runs to 14 residues. CDR3 region: CASSIGNSQETQYF. The CDR3 region has the DNA TGTGCCAGTAGTATAGGTAACAGCCAAGAGACCCAGTACTTC. The full variable domain, completed using reference TRBV19 and TRBJ2-5, is DGGITQSPKYLFRKEGQNVTLSCEQNLNHDAMYWYRQDPGQGLRLIYYSQIVNDFQKGDIAEGYSVSREKKESFPLTVTSAQKNPTAFYLCASSIGNSQETQYFGPGTRLLVL.

The chain employs TRBV20-1 and TRBJ2-7, with TRBD1 identical over 10 bases. The germline CDR1 and CDR2 sequences are DFQATT and SNEGSKA (reference sequence). The CDR3 covers 11 residues. V trimming: 6 bases; J trimming: 6 bases; junction bases outside the gene matches: 2. The CDR3, as DNA: TGCAGTGCAGGACAGGGGGGCGAGCAGTACTTC. Translation gives CSAGQGGEQYF.